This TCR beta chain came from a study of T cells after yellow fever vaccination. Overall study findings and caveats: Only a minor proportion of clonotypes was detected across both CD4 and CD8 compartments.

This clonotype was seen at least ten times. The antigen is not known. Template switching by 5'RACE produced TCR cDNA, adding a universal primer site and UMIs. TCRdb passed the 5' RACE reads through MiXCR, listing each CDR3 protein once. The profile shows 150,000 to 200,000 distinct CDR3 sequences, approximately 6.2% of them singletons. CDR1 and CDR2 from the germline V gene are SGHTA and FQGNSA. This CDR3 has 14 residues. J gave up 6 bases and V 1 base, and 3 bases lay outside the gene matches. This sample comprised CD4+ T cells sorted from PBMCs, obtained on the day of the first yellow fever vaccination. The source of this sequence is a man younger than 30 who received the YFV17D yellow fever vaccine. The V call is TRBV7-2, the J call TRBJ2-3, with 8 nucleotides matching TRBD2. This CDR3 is CASSLVGGGDTQYF. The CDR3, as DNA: TGTGCCAGCAGCTTAGTCGGCGGGGGGGATACGCAGTATTTT.